This TCR beta chain was recorded in a study of shared clonotypes between healthy human individuals. The assay was run at deep level. Profiled with immunoSEQ multiplex PCR; TCRdb holds only in-frame clones, not every one. The sample carries about 490,000 clones, roughly 85% recorded once. Germline V lookup: CDR1 SQVTM, CDR2 ANQGSEA. V was clipped by 5 bases and J by 1 base, with 14 bases between them. The CDR3 length is 14 residues. Sequences were obtained from PBMCs. The chain has TRBV29-1 and TRBJ1-1, with no clear D. The TCR sequence derives from a woman aged 40-49 years in good health. Some clones in this sample may be carry-over from other donors' samples. CDR3 sequence (DNA): TGCAGCGTTTCTGCGCCCAGGCAGAACACTGAAGCTTTCTTT. Translated, it gives CSVSAPRQNTEAFF.